The 9 T cell receptor beta chains below come from one sample, sequenced in a study of blood T cell repertoires in COVID-19. Measured with immunoSEQ multiplex PCR; TCRdb has only the in-frame clones, and not every one. The profile shows 120,000 or so clones, over 75% of them singletons. Sequencing was carried out using peripheral blood. The source is an elderly woman with acute or convalescent COVID-19.

The V and J genes are TRBV10-2 and TRBJ1-1; D gene unclear. The CDR3 length is 14 residues. Germline assignment: CDR1 WSHSY and CDR2 SAAADI. Trimming removed 3 bases at V and 1 base at J, with 9 bases between. The CDR3 coding sequence is TGCGCCAGCAGTGAATTGCCAGGGAACACTGAAGCTTTCTTT. Residues: CASSELPGNTEAFF.

This clone has only a few counts. This chain connects TRBV4-2 to TRBJ1-5; D possibly corresponds to TRBD1 (6 bases). CDR1 is LGHNA and CDR2 is YNFKEQ in the germline V gene. The CDR3 covers 15 residues. The V and J ends lost 0 bases and 11 bases respectively, with 17 bases between them. This CDR3 reads CASSQDRGAGSAQHF. The CDR3 DNA follows: TGTGCCAGCAGCCAAGATCGGGGGGCAGGATCGGCCCAGCATTTT.

The chain carries TRBV4-1 and TRBJ1-2; 8 bases align to TRBD1. The CDR3 has 17 amino acids. V lost 4 bases to trimming and J lost 0 bases; unmatched junction nucleotides: 10. Germline V gene sequence: CDR1 MGHRA, CDR2 YSYEKL. The CDR3 coding sequence is TGCGCCAGCAGCCCCGGGGGCAGGGGGCGGTCTAACTATGGCTACACCTTC. Its protein product is CASSPGGRGRSNYGYTF.

The chain has TRBV6-6 and TRBJ2-2, with D perhaps TRBD1 (8 bases). The V gene lost 4 bases and the J gene lost 6 bases, with 12 bases spanning the gap. CDR1 MNHNY and CDR2 SVGAGI come from the germline V gene (reference sequence). The CDR3 sequence is 14 residues long. The CDR3 bases are TGTGCCAGCAGTTTCACAGGGGGGGCCGGGGAGCTGTTTTTT. This sequence encodes CASSFTGGAGELFF.

The chain links TRBV7-8 to TRBJ1-6; D gene unclear. Trimming removed 3 bases at V and 7 bases at J, with 4 bases between. CDR3 length: 12 amino acids. Per germline, CDR1 SGHVS and CDR2 FQNEAQ. CDR3 region: CASSFSNSPLHF. CDR3 nucleotides: TGTGCCAGCAGCTTTTCGAATTCACCCCTCCACTTT.

This chain links TRBV6-5 with TRBJ2-7; TRBD1 matches 8 bases. The junction had 5 bases not matched to a gene; V was cut back by 3 bases and J by 1 base. The germline V gene has CDR1 MNHEY and CDR2 SVGAGI. CDR3 length: 15 residues. CDR3 residues: CASSYRTGSSYEQYF. The CDR3 nucleotides read TGTGCCAGCAGTTATCGGACAGGGTCATCCTACGAGCAGTACTTC.

The rearrangement joins TRBV5-1 to TRBJ2-5; 9 bases line up with TRBD2. The CDR3 consists of 16 residues. J gave up 1 base and V 7 bases, and 11 bases lay outside the gene matches. Germline CDR1 reads SGHRS; CDR2 reads YFSETQ. In nucleotides, the CDR3 is TGCGCCAGCCACGTCGGGTTTAGCGGGGGCCAAGAGACCCAGTACTTC. Its translation is CASHVGFSGGQETQYF.

This rearrangement joins TRBV21-1 to TRBJ2-1; TRBD2 is the table's D call and was not checked against the DNA. TRBV21-1 is designated a pseudogene. This CDR3 comprises 14 residues. In nucleotides, the CDR3 is TGTTCCCCCCAGGGAGGATTGGGGTACAATGAGCAGTTCTTC. Protein sequence: CSPQGGLGYNEQFF.

The chain links TRBV7-9 to TRBJ1-1, with a possible D match to TRBD1 (5 bases). The germline CDR1 and CDR2 sequences are SEHNR and FQNEAQ (reference sequence). Trimming stripped 5 bases from V and 1 base from J, with 11 bases between. The length of the CDR3 is 14 residues. The CDR3 here is CASSGIGGNTEAFF. Here the CDR3 DNA reads TGTGCCAGCAGCGGTATCGGGGGGAACACTGAAGCTTTCTTT.